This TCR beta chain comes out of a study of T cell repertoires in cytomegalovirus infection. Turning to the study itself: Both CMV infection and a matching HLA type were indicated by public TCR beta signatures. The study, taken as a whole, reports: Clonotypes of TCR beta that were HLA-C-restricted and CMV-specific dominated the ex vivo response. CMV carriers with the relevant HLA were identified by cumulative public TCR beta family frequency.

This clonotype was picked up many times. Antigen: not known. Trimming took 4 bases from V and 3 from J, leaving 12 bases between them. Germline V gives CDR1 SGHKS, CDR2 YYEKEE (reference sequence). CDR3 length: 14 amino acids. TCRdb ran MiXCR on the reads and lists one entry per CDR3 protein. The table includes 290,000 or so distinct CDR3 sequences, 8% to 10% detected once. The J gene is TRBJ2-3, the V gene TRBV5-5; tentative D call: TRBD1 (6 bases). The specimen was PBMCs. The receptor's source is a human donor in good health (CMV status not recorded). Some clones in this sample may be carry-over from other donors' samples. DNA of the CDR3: TGTGCCAGCAGCGTGGGGGCACTTACAGATACGCAGTATTTT. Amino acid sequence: CASSVGALTDTQYF.